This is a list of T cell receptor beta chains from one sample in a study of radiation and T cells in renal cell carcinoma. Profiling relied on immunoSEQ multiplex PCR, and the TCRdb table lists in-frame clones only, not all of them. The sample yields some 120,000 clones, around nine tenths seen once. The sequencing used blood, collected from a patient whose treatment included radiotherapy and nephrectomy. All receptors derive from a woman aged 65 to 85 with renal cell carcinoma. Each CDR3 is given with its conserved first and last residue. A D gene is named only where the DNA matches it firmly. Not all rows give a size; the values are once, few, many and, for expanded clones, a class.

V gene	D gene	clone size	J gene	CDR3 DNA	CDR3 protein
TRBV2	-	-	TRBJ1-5	TGTGCCAGCAGTTTAAAGGAACCCCAGCATTTT	CASSLKEPQHF
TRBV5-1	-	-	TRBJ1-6	TGCGCCAGCAGCTTGGACAGGTCCGGGATTTCACCCCTCCACTTT	CASSLDRSGISPLHF
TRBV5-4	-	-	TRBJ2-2	TGTGCCACCCTGACAGGGAACACCGGGGAGCTGTTTTTT	CATLTGNTGELFF
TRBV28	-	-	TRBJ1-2	TGTGCCAGCAGAGTGGACAGCACAAACTATGGCTACACCTTC	CASRVDSTNYGYTF
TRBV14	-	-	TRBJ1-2	TGTGCCAGCAGCCAAGCCCAAGGGCTGGGTGGCTACACCTTC	CASSQAQGLGGYTF
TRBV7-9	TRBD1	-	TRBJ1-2	TGTGCCAGCAGCTTGGGGACAGGGGGCTATGGCTACACCTTC	CASSLGTGGYGYTF
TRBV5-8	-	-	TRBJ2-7	TGTGCCAGCAGCTTGGACTACGAGCAGTACTTC	CASSLDYEQYF
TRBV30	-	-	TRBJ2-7	TGTGCCTGGAGTCGCTACATACAGGGTGACCACTCCTACGAGCAGTACTTC	CAWSRYIQGDHSYEQYF
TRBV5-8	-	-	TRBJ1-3	TGTGCCAGCACCTCCTATGATGCAAGCTCTGGAAACACCATATATTTT	CASTSYDASSGNTIYF
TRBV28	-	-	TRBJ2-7	TGTGCCAGCGGCCCTATAGTTGGGCAGTACTTC	CASGPIVGQYF
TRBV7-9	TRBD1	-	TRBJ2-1	TGTGCCAGCAGCATTACAGCCGGGACAGGGGAGAATGAGCAGTTCTTC	CASSITAGTGENEQFF
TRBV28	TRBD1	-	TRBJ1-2	TGTGCCAGCAGTCAGCCCAAGGACAGGGGTACCGATGGCTACACCTTC	CASSQPKDRGTDGYTF
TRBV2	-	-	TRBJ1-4	TGTGCCAGCAACCGAGAGGGAGGGGTTGGGGAAAAACTGTTTTTT	CASNREGGVGEKLFF
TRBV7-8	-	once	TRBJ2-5	TGTGCCAGCAGCCGCGACTCCTCAAGGGAGACCCAGTACTTC	CASSRDSSRETQYF
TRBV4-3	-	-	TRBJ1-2	TGCGCCAGCAGCCAAGAGCGGGGGCCGGACTATGGCTACACCTTC	CASSQERGPDYGYTF
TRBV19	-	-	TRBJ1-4	TGTGCCAGTAGTACATCCAGGGGAGGTGAAAAACTGTTTTTT	CASSTSRGGEKLFF
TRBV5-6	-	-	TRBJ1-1	TGTGCCAGCAGCCGGAGAGCGGATTACACTGAAGCTTTCTTT	CASSRRADYTEAFF
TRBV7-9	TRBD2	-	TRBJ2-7	TGTGCCAGCAGCCCGAGCGGGGGTTACGAGCAGTACTTC	CASSPSGGYEQYF
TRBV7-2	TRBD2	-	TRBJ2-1	TGTGCCAGCAGGATAGCGGGGGGACCCAATGAGCAGTTCTTC	CASRIAGGPNEQFF
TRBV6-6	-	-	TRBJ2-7	TGTGCCAGCACCTCCCCGGCAGCCTACGAGCAGTACTTC	CASTSPAAYEQYF
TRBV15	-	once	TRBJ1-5	TGTGCCACCAGCAGAGATGCGGGGAGGGATCAGCCCCAGCATTTT	CATSRDAGRDQPQHF
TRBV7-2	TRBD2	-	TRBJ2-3	TGTGCCAGCAGCCCCGTAGCGGGGGGGCCACGGGATACGCAGTATTTT	CASSPVAGGPRDTQYF
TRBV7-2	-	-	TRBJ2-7	TGTGCCAGCAGCTCTAGCCGGGCAGGGATGGAGCAGTACTTC	CASSSSRAGMEQYF
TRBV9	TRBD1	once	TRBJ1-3	TGTGCCAGCAGCCCCGACAGGGTCTCTGGAAACACCATATATTTT	CASSPDRVSGNTIYF
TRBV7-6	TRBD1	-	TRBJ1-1	TGTGCCAGCAGCTTAGGTCTGGGACAGGGTATCGGGGACACTGAAGCTTTCTTT	CASSLGLGQGIGDTEAFF
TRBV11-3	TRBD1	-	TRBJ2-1	TGTGCCAGCAGCTTAGGAAGGGACAGGGGCCATGAGCAGTTCTTC	CASSLGRDRGHEQFF
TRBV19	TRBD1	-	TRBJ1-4	TGTGCCAGTAGTCCCGGGACAGGATTCTCGTGGGAAAAACTGTTTTTT	CASSPGTGFSWEKLFF
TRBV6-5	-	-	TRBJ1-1	TGTGCCAGCAGTTCCAGGACAAGTATGAACACTGAAGCTTTCTTT	CASSSRTSMNTEAFF
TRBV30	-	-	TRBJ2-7	TGTGCCTGGAGTGTAGGTCAGGGGATATCGGAGCAGTACTTC	CAWSVGQGISEQYF
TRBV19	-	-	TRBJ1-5	TGTGCCAGTAGTTGGAGGACAGACAACAATCAGCCCCAGCATTTT	CASSWRTDNNQPQHF
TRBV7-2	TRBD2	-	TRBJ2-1	TGTGCCAGCAGCTTAACTGCCCTAGCGGGGGGGATTGGGCAGTTCTTC	CASSLTALAGGIGQFF
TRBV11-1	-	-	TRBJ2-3	TGTGCCAGCAGCAAGGGACAACAGAGCACAGATACGCAGTATTTT	CASSKGQQSTDTQYF
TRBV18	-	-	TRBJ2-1	TGTGCCAGCTCACCCAGGGATCTAGCGAGCTCCTACAATGAGCAGTTCTTC	CASSPRDLASSYNEQFF
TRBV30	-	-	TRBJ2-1	TGTGCCTGGCGGGGGCCAAGCTCCTACAATGAGCAGTTCTTC	CAWRGPSSYNEQFF
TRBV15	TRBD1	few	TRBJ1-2	TGTGCCACCAGCAGAGATGGGACAGGGATAGATGGCTACACCTTC	CATSRDGTGIDGYTF
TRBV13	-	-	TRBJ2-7	TGTGCCAGCAGCTGGGGAGAGTACGAGCAGTACTTC	CASSWGEYEQYF
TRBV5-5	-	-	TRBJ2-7	TGTGCCAGCAGCTTGGATCGTTACGAGCAGTACTTC	CASSLDRYEQYF
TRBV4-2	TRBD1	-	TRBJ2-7	TGTGCCAGCAGCCGGACAGGGGGAGTTTACGAGCAGTACTTC	CASSRTGGVYEQYF
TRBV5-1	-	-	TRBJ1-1	TGCGCCAGCAGCAGGGGGACTGAAGCTTTCTTT	CASSRGTEAFF
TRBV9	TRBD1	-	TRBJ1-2	TGTGCCAGCAGCGCTCGGACAGGGGCTGGTGGCTACACCTTC	CASSARTGAGGYTF
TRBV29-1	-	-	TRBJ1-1	TGCAGCGCGGGCGGCACTGAAGCTTTCTTT	CSAGGTEAFF
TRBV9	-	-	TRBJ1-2	TGTGCCAGCACCCCCCCCGGGAACCTGCCCTATGGCTACACCTTC	CASTPPGNLPYGYTF
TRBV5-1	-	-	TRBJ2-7	TGCGCCAGCAGCTTGGAGCAGCCTGCCTACGAGCAGTACTTC	CASSLEQPAYEQYF
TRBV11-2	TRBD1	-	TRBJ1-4	TGTGCCAGCAGCCCCGGGACAGGGGTTGGAAAACTGTTTTTT	CASSPGTGVGKLFF
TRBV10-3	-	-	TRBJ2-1	TGTGCCATCAGTGCCGCGGGGCTGCCCCCCTACAATGAGCAGTTCTTC	CAISAAGLPPYNEQFF
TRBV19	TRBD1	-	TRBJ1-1	TGTGCCAGCCAGGGGGCGCGTAACACTGAAGCTTTCTTT	CASQGARNTEAFF
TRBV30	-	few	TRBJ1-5	TGTGCCTGGACCCGCCGGGGAGGGGGACAGCCCCAGCATTTT	CAWTRRGGGQPQHF
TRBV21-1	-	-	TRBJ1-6	TGTGCCAGCAGCAAAGCAATGGACGGGGGCGAGAGTTCACCCCTCCACTTT	CASSKAMDGGESSPLHF